The 17 T cell receptor beta chains reported below all come from one sample, sequenced in a study of somatic mutations in cytotoxic T cells in rheumatoid arthritis. TCRdb's table, derived via immunoSEQ multiplex PCR, lists solely in-frame clones and lacks some. This sample yields tens of thousands of clones, of which about 86% are seen a single time; 18% belongs to the top ten. Specimen: CD8+ T cells sorted from blood. Source of these receptors: a woman aged 45-65 years in good health.

This clone was counted a few times. The rearrangement links TRBV6-5 to TRBJ2-1; 10 bases align to TRBD1. Germline values: CDR1 MNHEY, CDR2 SVGAGI. This CDR3 contains 15 residues. Trimming at V came to 4 bases and at J to 7 bases, leaving 7 bases not matched to a gene. CDR3 amino acids: CASSSGTGEVNEQFF. The CDR3, as DNA: TGTGCCAGCAGTTCCGGGACAGGGGAGGTAAATGAGCAGTTCTTC.

The genes are TRBV5-1 and TRBJ2-7, with a possible D match to TRBD1 (6 bases). Trimming stripped 4 bases from V and 5 bases from J, with 16 bases between. Germline lookup yields CDR1 SGHRS and CDR2 YFSETQ. This CDR3 region has 14 residues. The CDR3 spells CASSRTGMAHEQYF. DNA for the CDR3: TGCGCCAGCAGCAGAACAGGGATGGCCCACGAGCAGTACTTC.

This chain uses TRBV6-5 with TRBJ1-1, with a tentative D call TRBD1 (6 bases). The CDR3 contains 13 residues. The V gene's germline CDR1 is MNHEY and CDR2 SVGAGI. The V end lost 6 bases, the J end lost 1 base, and 9 bases lay between the germline ends. The CDR3 sequence: CASSPGENTEAFF. The CDR3 bases are TGTGCCAGCAGCCCAGGGGAGAACACTGAAGCTTTCTTT.

The J gene is TRBJ2-7, the V gene TRBV2; weak D call: TRBD1 (5 bases). From germline, CDR1 is SNHLY and CDR2 FYNNEI. This CDR3 contains 14 residues. V shed 7 bases and J shed 2 bases, with 15 bases lying between them. The CDR3: CASTLGQGPYEQYF. CDR3 nucleotides: TGTGCCAGCACTCTAGGGCAGGGCCCCTACGAGCAGTACTTC.

V and J are TRBV11-2 and TRBJ2-7; D is uncertain. The CDR3 extends over 15 amino acids. The germline gives CDR1 SGHAT, CDR2 FQNNGV. V was cut by 5 bases and J by 4 bases, with 18 bases left in between. CDR3: CASSQPRLLPYEQYV. DNA for the CDR3: TGTGCCAGCAGCCAACCCCGACTGTTACCTTACGAGCAGTACGTC.

The chain employs TRBV7-6 and TRBJ1-1; the D gene is possibly TRBD1 (5 bases). The CDR3 extends over 16 amino acids. V shed 5 bases and J shed 3 bases, with 19 bases lying between them. Germline CDR1 is SGHVS and CDR2 is FNYEAQ. CDR3 bases: TGTGCCAGCAGCAAATTACAGGAGGGGCTGGACACTGAAGCTTTCTTT. This translates into CASSKLQEGLDTEAFF.

J is TRBJ2-7 and V is TRBV6-5; 9 bases are a match to TRBD1. Germline CDR1 MNHEY, CDR2 SVGAGI. V dropped 5 bases and J dropped 3; count of bases not matched to a gene: 2. The CDR3 sequence is 13 residues long. CDR3 DNA sequence: TGTGCCAGCAGTAAGGGACAGGGCTACGAGCAGTACTTC. This sequence encodes CASSKGQGYEQYF.

The chain links TRBV27 to TRBJ2-7; D might be TRBD2 (5 bases). This CDR3 has 17 amino acids. Trimming took off 4 bases at V and 4 bases at J, with 23 bases between the two ends. CDR1 MNHEY and CDR2 SMNVEV come from the germline V gene (reference sequence). CDR3 coding DNA: TGTGCCAGCAGTTCCATGGGCGAGGGAGCGATTGATTACGAGCAGTACTTC. Protein product: CASSSMGEGAIDYEQYF.

Here the CDR3 reads CASGGLTGSWGYTF. The CDR3 DNA is TGCGCCAGCGGGGGGTTAACAGGGTCCTGGGGCTACACCTTC. The chain recombines TRBV10-2 with TRBJ1-2; a possible D gene is TRBD1 (6 bases). This CDR3 is built from 14 residues. The V end was cut by 8 bases, the J end by 8 bases, with 21 bases between. CDR1 is WSHSY, CDR2 SAAADI, per germline.

To note about this clone: Mismatch with germline at one junction end may stem from a read error. V usage is TRBV7-7 and J usage is TRBJ2-1, with 9 bases matching TRBD2. The CDR3 extends over 16 amino acids. Per the germline V gene, CDR1 is SSHAT and CDR2 is FNYEAQ (reference sequence). The CDR3 spells CASSLAASGAHNEQFF. The CDR3 nucleotides are TGTGCTAGCAGCTTAGCGGCTAGCGGGGCCCACAATGAGCAGTTCTTC.

This clone was picked up a small number of times. This rearrangement joins TRBV11-2 to TRBJ2-7; D is unclear. Germline V gene sequence: CDR1 SGHAT, CDR2 FQNNGV. This CDR3 has 13 residues. Trimming shortened V by 5 bases and J by 0 bases, and 8 bases separated the two germline ends. CDR3 nucleotides: TGTGCCAGCAGCCCCAGCAGCTCCTACGAGCAGTACGTC. It yields the protein CASSPSSSYEQYV.

The J gene is TRBJ2-4, the V gene TRBV19; tentative D call: TRBD1 (5 bases). The germline V gene has CDR1 LNHDA and CDR2 SQIVND (reference sequence). The CDR3 is 13 residues long. The ends were cut back, 4 bases at V and 7 bases at J, with 11 bases in the middle. CDR3 sequence (DNA): TGTGCCAGTAGTACCTCAGGGTTCAACATTCAGTACTTC. It codes for CASSTSGFNIQYF.

The chain has TRBV14 and TRBJ2-7; D uncertain. The CDR3 consists of 15 residues. CDR1 is SGHDN, CDR2 FVKESK, per germline. Trimming removed 6 bases at V and 0 bases at J, with 15 bases between. The DNA of the CDR3 is TGTGCCAGCAGTCAAACCCCCAGTAGCTCCTACGAGCAGTACTTC. Residues: CASSQTPSSSYEQYF. Drawing the rest from reference TRBV14 and TRBJ2-7, the complete variable domain is EAGVTQFPSHSVIEKGQTVTLRCDPISGHDNLYWYRRVMGKEIKFLLHFVKESKQDESGMPNNRFLAERTGGTYSTLKVQPAELEDSGVYFCASSQTPSSSYEQYFGPGTRLTVT.

J is TRBJ2-1 and V is TRBV6-4, with D unresolved. V shed 3 bases and J shed 6 bases, with 15 bases lying between them. Germline V lookup: CDR1 MRHNA, CDR2 SNTAGT. The length of the CDR3 is 15 residues. In DNA form, the CDR3 reads TGTGCCAGCAGTGAAGAACAAACCGGTCCCAATGAGCAGTTCTTC. Translated, it gives CASSEEQTGPNEQFF.

The chain uses TRBV4-3 and TRBJ1-3; D is perhaps TRBD1 (6 bases). The V gene lost 1 base and the J gene lost 4 bases, with 20 bases spanning the gap. CDR3 length equals 18 residues. Germline values: CDR1 LGHNA, CDR2 YSLEER. CDR3: CASSQVAPSGGQGNTIYF. The CDR3 DNA sequence: TGCGCCAGCAGCCAAGTTGCCCCCTCCGGGGGGCAAGGAAACACCATATATTTT.

The chain employs TRBV19 and TRBJ2-7, with TRBD2 identical over 8 bases. J was trimmed by 5 bases and V by 3 bases; bases with no gene match: 6. This CDR3 has 14 residues. In germline, CDR1 is LNHDA, CDR2 SQIVND (reference sequence). The chain's CDR3 is CASSMGGGFDEQYF. As DNA, the CDR3 is TGTGCCAGTAGTATGGGCGGGGGGTTCGACGAGCAGTACTTC.

The chain links TRBV14 to TRBJ2-1; TRBD1 matches 8 bases. The CDR3 is 15 residues long. After removal of 4 bases from V and 7 bases from J, the junction contained 9 bases not matched to a gene. Germline CDR1 SGHDN, CDR2 FVKESK. CDR3 bases: TGTGCCAGCAGCCGCGGACAGGGCCGGGTTAATGAGCAGTTCTTC. The encoded protein is CASSRGQGRVNEQFF.